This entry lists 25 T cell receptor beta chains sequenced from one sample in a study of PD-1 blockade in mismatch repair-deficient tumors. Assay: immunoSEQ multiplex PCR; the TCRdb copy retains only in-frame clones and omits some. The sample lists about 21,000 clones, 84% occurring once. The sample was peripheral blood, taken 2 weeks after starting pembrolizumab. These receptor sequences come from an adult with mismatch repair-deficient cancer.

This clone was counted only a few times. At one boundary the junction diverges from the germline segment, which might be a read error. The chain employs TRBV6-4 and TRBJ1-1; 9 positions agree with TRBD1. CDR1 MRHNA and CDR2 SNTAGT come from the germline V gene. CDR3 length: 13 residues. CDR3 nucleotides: TGTGCCAGCAGTTACTCCCCGGACAGGGGAGCTTTCTTT. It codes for CASSYSPDRGAFF.

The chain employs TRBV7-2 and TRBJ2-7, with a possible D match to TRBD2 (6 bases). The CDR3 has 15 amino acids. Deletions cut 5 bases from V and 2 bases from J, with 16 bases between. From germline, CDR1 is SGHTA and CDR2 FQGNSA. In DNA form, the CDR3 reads TGTGCCAGCAGCGGAGGTGGAGGGCTCACCTACGAGCAGTACTTC. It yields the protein CASSGGGGLTYEQYF. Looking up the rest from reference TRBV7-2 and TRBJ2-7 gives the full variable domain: GAGVSQSPSNKVTEKGKDVELRCDPISGHTALYWYRQSLGQGLEFLIYFQGNSAPDKSGLPSDRFSAERTGGSVSTLTIQRTQQEDSAVYLCASSGGGGLTYEQYFGPGTRLTVT.

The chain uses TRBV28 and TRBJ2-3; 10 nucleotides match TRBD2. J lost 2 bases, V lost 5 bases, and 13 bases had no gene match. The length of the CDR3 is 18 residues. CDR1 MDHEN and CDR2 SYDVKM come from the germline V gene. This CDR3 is CASSPSSGTSEYTDTQYF. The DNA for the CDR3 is TGTGCCAGCAGTCCCTCATCCGGGACTAGCGAATACACAGATACGCAGTATTTT.

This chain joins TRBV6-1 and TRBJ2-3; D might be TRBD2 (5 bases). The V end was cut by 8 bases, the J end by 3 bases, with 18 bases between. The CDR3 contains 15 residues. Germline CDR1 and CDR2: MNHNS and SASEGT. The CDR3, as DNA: TGTGCCAGCCAGAGGGAACCCGGCCTGACAGATACGCAGTATTTT. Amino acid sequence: CASQREPGLTDTQYF.

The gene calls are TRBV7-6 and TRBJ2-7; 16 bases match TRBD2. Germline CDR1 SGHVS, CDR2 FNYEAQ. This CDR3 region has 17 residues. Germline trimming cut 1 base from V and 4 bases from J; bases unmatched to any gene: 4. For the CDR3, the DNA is TGTGCCAGCAGCTTAGAAGCGGGACTAGCGGGAGGGTACGAGCAGTACTTC. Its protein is CASSLEAGLAGGYEQYF.

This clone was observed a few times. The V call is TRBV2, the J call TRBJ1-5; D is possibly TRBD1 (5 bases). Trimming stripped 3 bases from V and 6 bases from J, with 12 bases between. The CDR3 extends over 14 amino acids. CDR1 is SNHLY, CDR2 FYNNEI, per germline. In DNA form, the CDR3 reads TGTGCCAGCAGTGACCCCACAGGCGGTCAGCCCCAGCATTTT. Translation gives CASSDPTGGQPQHF.

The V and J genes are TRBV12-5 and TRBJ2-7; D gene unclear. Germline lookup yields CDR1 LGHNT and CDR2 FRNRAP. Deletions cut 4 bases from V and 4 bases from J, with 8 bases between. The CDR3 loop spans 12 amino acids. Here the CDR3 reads CASGSSGYEQYF. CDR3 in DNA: TGTGCTAGTGGTTCCTCCGGGTACGAGCAGTACTTC.

This chain's CDR3 is CASGGHHNEQFF. CDR3 coding DNA: TGTGCCAGCGGCGGGCACCACAATGAGCAGTTCTTC. V is TRBV6-1 and J is TRBJ2-1; perhaps TRBD2 as D (5 bases). CDR3 size: 12 residues. Looked up from germline, CDR1 is MNHNS and CDR2 is SASEGT. With 8 bases removed from V and 5 bases from J, the gap between germline ends came to 10 bases.

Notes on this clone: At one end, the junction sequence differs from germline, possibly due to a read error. CDR3 protein: CARRIASDF. The CDR3 nucleotides read TGTGCCAGGAGGATCGCCTCGGATTTT. The genes are TRBV7-9 and TRBJ2-3, with D unclear. Germline V lookup: CDR1 SEHNR, CDR2 FQNEAQ (reference sequence). This CDR3 has 9 amino acids.

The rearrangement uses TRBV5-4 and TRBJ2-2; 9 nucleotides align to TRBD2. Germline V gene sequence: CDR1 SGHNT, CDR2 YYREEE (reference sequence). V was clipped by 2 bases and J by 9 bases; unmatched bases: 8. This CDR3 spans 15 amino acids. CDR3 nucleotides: TGTGCCAGCAGCTTTTCTTCAGCTAGCGGGAGGGAGCTGTTTTTT. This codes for CASSFSSASGRELFF. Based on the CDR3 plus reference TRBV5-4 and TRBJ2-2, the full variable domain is ETGVTQSPTHLIKTRGQQVTLRCSSQSGHNTVSWYQQALGQGPQFIFQYYREEENGRGNFPPRFSGLQFPNYSSELNVNALELDDSALYLCASSFSSASGRELFFGEGSRLTVL.

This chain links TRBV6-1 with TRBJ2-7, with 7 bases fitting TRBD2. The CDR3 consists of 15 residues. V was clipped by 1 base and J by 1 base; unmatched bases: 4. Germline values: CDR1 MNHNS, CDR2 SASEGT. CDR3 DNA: TGTGCCAGCAGTGAAGTGGGGGGGGAGTCCTACGAGCAGTACTTC. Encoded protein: CASSEVGGESYEQYF.

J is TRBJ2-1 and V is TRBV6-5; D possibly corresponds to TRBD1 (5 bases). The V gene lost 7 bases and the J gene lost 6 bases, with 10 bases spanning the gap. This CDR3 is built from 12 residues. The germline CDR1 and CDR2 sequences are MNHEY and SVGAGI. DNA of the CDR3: TGTGCCAGCACAGGGATAGGCAATGAGCAGTTCTTC. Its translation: CASTGIGNEQFF.

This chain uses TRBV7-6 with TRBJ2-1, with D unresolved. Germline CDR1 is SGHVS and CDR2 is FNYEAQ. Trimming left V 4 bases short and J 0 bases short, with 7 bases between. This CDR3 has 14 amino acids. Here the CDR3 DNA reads TGTGCCAGCAGCTGGACGAGCTCCTACAATGAGCAGTTCTTC. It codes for CASSWTSSYNEQFF.

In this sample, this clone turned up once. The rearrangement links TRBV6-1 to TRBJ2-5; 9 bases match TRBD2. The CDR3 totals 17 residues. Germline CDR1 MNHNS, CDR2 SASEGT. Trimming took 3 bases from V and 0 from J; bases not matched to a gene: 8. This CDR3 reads CASSDGLAGRNQETQYF. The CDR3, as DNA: TGTGCCAGCAGTGATGGGCTAGCGGGGAGAAACCAAGAGACCCAGTACTTC.

Here the CDR3 DNA reads TGTGCCAGCAGTTACTCAGGGCAGGCGGCTTTCTTT. Its protein product is CASSYSGQAAFF. The chain employs TRBV6-6 and TRBJ1-1, with no clear D. V was trimmed by 0 bases and J by 11 bases, leaving 10 bases between them. The CDR3 sequence is 12 residues long. Germline V lookup: CDR1 MNHNY, CDR2 SVGAGI (reference sequence).

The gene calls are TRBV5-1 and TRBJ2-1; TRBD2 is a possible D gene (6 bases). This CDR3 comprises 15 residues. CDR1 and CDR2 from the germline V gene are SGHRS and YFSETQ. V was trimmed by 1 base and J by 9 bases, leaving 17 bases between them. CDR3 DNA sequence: TGCGCCAGCAGCTTGACCCCGCGGGATAGGATTGAGCAGTTCTTC. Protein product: CASSLTPRDRIEQFF.

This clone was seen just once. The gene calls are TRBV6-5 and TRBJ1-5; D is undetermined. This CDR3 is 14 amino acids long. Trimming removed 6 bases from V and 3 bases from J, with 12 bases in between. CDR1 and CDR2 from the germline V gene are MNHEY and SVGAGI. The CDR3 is CASSPLGDNQPQHF. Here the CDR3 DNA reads TGTGCCAGCAGCCCTCTGGGTGACAATCAGCCCCAGCATTTT.

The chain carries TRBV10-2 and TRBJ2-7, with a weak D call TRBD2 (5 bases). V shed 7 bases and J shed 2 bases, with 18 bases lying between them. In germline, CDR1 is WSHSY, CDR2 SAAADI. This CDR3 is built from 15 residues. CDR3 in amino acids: CASTAAERLTYEQYF. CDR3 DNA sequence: TGCGCCAGCACCGCCGCGGAGCGGCTTACCTACGAGCAGTACTTC.

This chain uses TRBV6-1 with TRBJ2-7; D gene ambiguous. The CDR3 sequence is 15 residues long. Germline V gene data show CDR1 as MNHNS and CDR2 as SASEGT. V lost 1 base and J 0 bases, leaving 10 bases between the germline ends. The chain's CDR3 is CASSEEETGSYEQYF. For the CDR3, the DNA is TGTGCCAGCAGTGAAGAAGAGACGGGCTCCTACGAGCAGTACTTC.

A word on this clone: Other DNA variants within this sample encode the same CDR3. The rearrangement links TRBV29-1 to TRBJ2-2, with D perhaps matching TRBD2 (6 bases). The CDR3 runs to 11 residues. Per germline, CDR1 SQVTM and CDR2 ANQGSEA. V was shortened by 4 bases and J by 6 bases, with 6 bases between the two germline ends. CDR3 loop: CSVGRAGELFF. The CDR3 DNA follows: TGCAGCGTTGGGAGGGCCGGGGAGCTGTTTTTT.

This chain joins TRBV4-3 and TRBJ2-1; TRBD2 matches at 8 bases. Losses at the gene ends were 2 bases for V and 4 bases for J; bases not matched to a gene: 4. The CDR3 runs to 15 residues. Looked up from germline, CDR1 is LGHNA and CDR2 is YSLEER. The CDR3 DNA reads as TGCGCCAGCAGCCAAACCGCGGGGGGTTACAATGAGCAGTTCTTC. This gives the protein CASSQTAGGYNEQFF.

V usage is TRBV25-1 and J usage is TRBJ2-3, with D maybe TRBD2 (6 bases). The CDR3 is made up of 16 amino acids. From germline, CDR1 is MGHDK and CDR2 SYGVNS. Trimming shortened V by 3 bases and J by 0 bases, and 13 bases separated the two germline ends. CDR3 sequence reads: CASSDFTGLSTDTQYF. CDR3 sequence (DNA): TGTGCCAGCAGTGATTTCACGGGACTCAGCACAGATACGCAGTATTTT.

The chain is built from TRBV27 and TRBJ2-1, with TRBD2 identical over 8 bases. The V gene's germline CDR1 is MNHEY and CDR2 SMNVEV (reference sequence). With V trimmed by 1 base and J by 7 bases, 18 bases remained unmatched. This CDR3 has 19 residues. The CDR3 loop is CASSLFPLRRTSNPNEQFF. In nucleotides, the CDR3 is TGTGCCAGCAGTTTATTCCCCCTGAGGAGGACTAGCAATCCAAATGAGCAGTTCTTC.

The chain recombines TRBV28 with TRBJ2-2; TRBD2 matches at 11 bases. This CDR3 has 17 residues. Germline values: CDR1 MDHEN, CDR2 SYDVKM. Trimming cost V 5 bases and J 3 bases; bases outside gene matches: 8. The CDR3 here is CASSPRLAGFYTGELFF. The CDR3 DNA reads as TGTGCCAGCAGTCCACGACTAGCGGGATTCTACACCGGGGAGCTGTTTTTT.

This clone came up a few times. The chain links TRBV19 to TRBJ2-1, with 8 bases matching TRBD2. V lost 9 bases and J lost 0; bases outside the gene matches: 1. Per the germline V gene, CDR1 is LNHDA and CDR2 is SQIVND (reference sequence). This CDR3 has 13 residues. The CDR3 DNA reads TGTGCCAGCGGGAGGGCCTCCTACAATGAGCAGTTCTTC. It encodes CASGRASYNEQFF. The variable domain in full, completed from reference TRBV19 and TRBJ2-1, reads DGGITQSPKYLFRKEGQNVTLSCEQNLNHDAMYWYRQDPGQGLRLIYYSQIVNDFQKGDIAEGYSVSREKKESFPLTVTSAQKNPTAFYLCASGRASYNEQFFGPGTRLTVL.